This entry lists 2 T cell receptor beta chains sequenced from one sample in a study of blood T cell repertoires in COVID-19 (dated by TCRdb to about 2020). Library generation was performed with the immunoSEQ multiplex PCR assay. Drawn from immuneACCESS, this table holds only the in-frame rearrangements with V and J called that TCRdb kept. Clones are partly lost; checked studies trace under half to an unresolved V gene and leave the rest unexplained. This sample comprises roughly 100,000 clones, 90% to 95% of them detected only once. The ten largest make up about 1.8% of the sample. The sequenced sample was peripheral blood. The receptors stem from a human donor with active COVID-19. The donor label of this sample is uncertain.

This clone was seen only once. V usage is TRBV7-2 and J usage is TRBJ1-1; TRBD1 aligns across 10 bases. The CDR3 runs to 18 residues. The germline V gene encodes CDR1 SGHTA and CDR2 FQGNSA. The junction had 8 bases not matched to a gene; V was cut back by 1 base and J by 0 bases. The CDR3 here is CASSLVMTGGLMNTEAFF. CDR3 bases: TGTGCCAGCAGCTTAGTCATGACAGGGGGCTTGATGAACACTGAAGCTTTCTTT.

The chain links TRBV4-3 to TRBJ2-2, with D uncertain. The germline gives CDR1 LGHNA, CDR2 YSLEER. The CDR3 contains 16 residues. The V end lost 0 bases, the J end lost 7 bases, and 15 bases lay between the germline ends. The CDR3 region has the DNA TGCGCCAGCAGCCAAGATACATCCGGGTCGGTCGGGGAGCTGTTTTTT. This sequence encodes CASSQDTSGSVGELFF.